Listed below are T cell receptor beta chains from one sample, sequenced in a study of CXCR3-negative and CXCR3-positive naive CD8 T cells. TCRdb reprocessed the 5' RACE reads and stores each CDR3 protein as one record, lacking DNA. Seen in this sample are approximately 49,000 distinct CDR3 sequences; the ten most common clones hold over 14%. Sequenced material: memory CD8+ T cells from blood. The receptors here all came from a human donor in good health. Some clones in this sample may be carry-over from other donors' samples. Each CDR3 is given with its conserved first and last residue. Fields, in order: V gene, J gene, CDR3 protein.

>TRBV29-1|TRBJ2-7
CSVLTAASSYEQYF
>TRBV29-1|TRBJ2-7
CSVLRDRGLVDEQYF
>TRBV29-1|TRBJ2-7
CSARRGDEQYF
>TRBV7-8|TRBJ1-2
CASSLGGGLLSNYGYTF
>TRBV7-9|TRBJ2-1
CASSLVPARSYEQFF
>TRBV4-3|TRBJ1-1
CASSAYKESEAFF
>TRBV11-3|TRBJ2-5
CASSPRGAGLGKETQYF
>TRBV28|TRBJ2-2
CASIRDYHRTPNTGELFF
>TRBV25-1|TRBJ2-5
CASTERTGGRETQYF
>TRBV25-1|TRBJ1-1
CASSGRLNTEAFF
>TRBV9|TRBJ2-1
CASSVTGTESSYNEQFF
>TRBV14|TRBJ2-7
CASSRDGSGFYEQYF
>TRBV5-5|TRBJ2-7
CASSRAAAPYEQYF
>TRBV12-3/TRBV12-4|TRBJ1-2
CASSLYLGADGYTF
>TRBV5-6|TRBJ1-1
CASSFSLTEMNTEAFF
>TRBV29-1|TRBJ2-2
CSVAGTANTGELFF
>TRBV7-9|TRBJ1-2
CASSLTGQGPLGYTF
>TRBV2|TRBJ2-1
CASSITYNEQFF
>TRBV19|TRBJ2-7
CASSAGTGVYEQYF
>TRBV10-3|TRBJ1-1
CAINRDGENTEAFF
>TRBV21-1|TRBJ1-5
CASSSRESWRDQPQHF
>TRBV29-1|TRBJ1-2
CSVEAVEGWDGYTF
>TRBV28|TRBJ2-5
CASSLGAEGFQETQYF
>TRBV10-2|TRBJ2-7
CASSESLVEEQYF
>TRBV23-1|TRBJ2-3
CASSQPPYNTQYF
>TRBV29-1|TRBJ2-7
CSVEDPGRGGYEQYF
>TRBV5-1|TRBJ1-1
CASSPTTGGTEAFF
>TRBV29-1|TRBJ2-7
CSVAEFSYEQYF
>TRBV20-1|TRBJ1-2
CSARERAKGIYGYTF
>TRBV29-1|TRBJ2-5
CSVEEGAWEETQYF
>TRBV4-2|TRBJ2-7
CASSQGWDRAYEQYF
>TRBV7-9|TRBJ1-1
CASSLGRGQGIEAFF
>TRBV6-4|TRBJ2-1
CASSDFGRSYNEQFF
>TRBV4-1|TRBJ2-7
CASSQAPLSYEQYF
>TRBV27|TRBJ1-2
CASSADSNYGYTF
>TRBV5-6|TRBJ2-7
CASSLGQSIYEQYF
>TRBV15|TRBJ2-1
CATSRDLGIYNEQFF
>TRBV7-3|TRBJ2-1
CASSLNRIPYNEQFF
>TRBV5-5|TRBJ2-3
CASSWDRETSTDTQYF
>TRBV28|TRBJ2-1
CASSLHPNNEQFF
>TRBV4-2|TRBJ2-7
CASSQVALSGRSAYEQYF
>TRBV29-1|TRBJ2-3
CRVAGGGTDTQYF
>TRBV29-1|TRBJ2-1
CSVKLAGPSANEQFF
>TRBV7-3|TRBJ2-1
CASSLRQGAYNEQFF
>TRBV12-3/TRBV12-4|TRBJ2-1
CASSLALSPYNEQFF
>TRBV4-2|TRBJ2-5
CASSQEPPSGGGVETQYF
>TRBV7-6|TRBJ2-1
CASSLDRGASSEQFF
>TRBV2|TRBJ2-1
CAMGTANEQFF
>TRBV5-5|TRBJ2-7
CASSLDMNEQYF
>TRBV4-3|TRBJ1-1
CASSQGEGASNTEAFF